Described below is a single TCR beta chain sequence and its context. The germline gives CDR1 KGHSH, CDR2 LQKENI. This CDR3 region has 16 residues. V was clipped by 2 bases and J by 4 bases; unmatched bases: 8. The data were obtained in a study of blood T cell repertoires in COVID-19. Profiled with immunoSEQ multiplex PCR; TCRdb holds only in-frame clones, not every one. This sample has about 210,000 clones, with roughly 85% found just once. The clonotype comes from a man over 45 with COVID-19, enrolled during active disease. The chain is built from TRBV18 and TRBJ2-7; TRBD1 aligns across 10 bases. Sequences were obtained from peripheral blood. CDR3 nucleotide sequence: TGTGCCAGCTCACCATTTGGGGACAGGGGTTTTTACGAGCAGTACTTC. This gives the protein CASSPFGDRGFYEQYF.